This T cell receptor (beta chain) was documented in a study of a mutant IDH1 vaccine in newly diagnosed glioma. About the study: Vaccine administration was initiated 4-6 weeks following radiotherapy alone, or with temozolomide cycles. Former treatment meant radiotherapy, temozolomide, or both; the majority had gotten both. Study-wide points: Pseudoprogression seemingly bore no relation to changes in top peripheral T cell clonotypes.

Sequencing used immunoSEQ multiplex PCR; TCRdb keeps in-frame clones, though not all of them. This table has about 37,000 clones, about four fifths appearing once. Per germline, CDR1 SEHNR and CDR2 FQNEAQ (reference sequence). The CDR3 length is 15 residues. Trimming cost V 5 bases and J 4 bases, with 16 bases left between them. This clone was recorded a few times. As yet, its antigen is unknown. Time point: week 5, during vaccination. It was 300 ug of mutant IDH1 20-mer peptide that made up each vaccine dose, given with topical imiquimod. Sequencing was performed on PBMCs, taken from a glioma patient whose treatment included an IDH1 peptide vaccine. The chain employs TRBV7-9 and TRBJ2-3; maybe TRBD1 (6 bases). The receptor comes from a man aged 25-40 years with glioma. The CDR3 nucleotides are TGTGCCAGCAGCCCAGGACAGCTTCCCCCAGATACGCAGTATTTT. This gives the protein CASSPGQLPPDTQYF.